This T cell receptor (beta chain) was retrieved from a study of blood T cell repertoires in COVID-19. Study information: Whether acute or convalescent, the COVID-19 samples came from the United States, Italy and Spain. T cells, B-cell-depleted T cells, or PBMCs supplied cDNA or gDNA.

The CDR3 consists of 16 residues. The trim removed 3 bases at V and 10 bases at J, leaving 13 bases unmatched. Germline V gene data show CDR1 as SGHRS and CDR2 as YFSETQ. This clone appeared a few times. In the source study's methods: Estimates of nucleated cell counts were drawn from the amplification of reference gene primers. Clones were sequenced by immunoSEQ multiplex PCR, and TCRdb holds only the in-frame ones, with some missing. The V and J calls and clone size were taken over from that table, and D and trimming were inferred from the DNA. The table has approximately 190,000 clones, approximately 79% seen once.

This sequence originates from a man aged 30 to 45 with active or convalescent COVID-19. The V and J genes are TRBV5-1 and TRBJ1-6; 7 positions match TRBD1. Material: peripheral blood. CDR3 nucleotide sequence: TGCGCCAGCAGCTCGGGACAGCCGGGTTCAGGCTCACCCCTCCACTTT. Translated, it gives CASSSGQPGSGSPLHF.